Sequencing of this TCR beta chain was carried out in a study of CD8 T cells in ankylosing spondylitis. This clonotype was seen at least ten times. Generation of TCR beta libraries employed quantitative 5'-RACE incorporating molecular barcodes. TCRdb independently ran MiXCR on the 5' RACE reads; one entry per CDR3 protein. In the table there are about 220,000 distinct CDR3 sequences, over 9.5% of which are singletons. There are 13 residues in the CDR3. The V and J ends lost 1 base and 9 bases, in that order; junction bases with no gene match: 0. Sequenced sample: blood, either unsorted or a sorted T cell fraction (not recorded which). The clonotype originates from a male donor with ankylosing spondylitis or in good health (not recorded which). V and J are TRBV12-3 or TRBV12-4 and TRBJ2-1; TRBD1 matches 10 bases. CDR3 protein: CASSLGDRGEQFF. The DNA for the CDR3 is TGTGCCAGCAGTTTAGGGGACAGGGGTGAGCAGTTCTTC.